This is a list of T cell receptor beta chains from one sample in a study of blood T cell repertoires in COVID-19. This table comes from immunoSEQ multiplex PCR, and its TCRdb copy is limited to in-frame clones, with some not included. Among 400,000 to 450,000 clones, over 85% were seen once, and the ten largest hold 0.8% to 1%. The sample taken for sequencing was peripheral blood. Receptor source: a man between 18 and 29 years old with COVID-19, enrolled during active disease. CDR3s include the opening cysteine and the closing phenylalanine or tryptophan. A D gene is named only where the DNA matches it firmly. The size entry is marked missing in some rows and otherwise reads once, few, many or a size class.

v_call	clone_size	d_call	j_call	cdr3_aa	cdr3_nt
TRBV5-1	-	TRBD2	TRBJ2-7	CASSFGASGRNEQYF	TGCGCCAGCAGCTTTGGGGCTAGCGGGAGGAACGAGCAGTACTTC
TRBV19	-	-	TRBJ2-7	CASSMLIGLGNYYEQYF	TGTGCCAGTAGTATGCTGATCGGGCTCGGGAATTACTACGAGCAGTACTTC
TRBV14	-	TRBD2	TRBJ2-1	CASSLQAGTYNEQFF	TGTGCCAGCAGCCTCCAAGCGGGAACCTACAATGAGCAGTTCTTC
TRBV7-9	once	TRBD1	TRBJ2-7	CASSFFSGQGAYEQYF	TGTGCCAGCAGCTTTTTTTCGGGACAGGGGGCCTACGAGCAGTACTTC
TRBV18	-	-	TRBJ2-7	CASSPSRSYEQYF	TGTGCCAGCTCACCAAGTCGGTCCTACGAGCAGTACTTC
TRBV5-1	-	-	TRBJ2-1	CASSFRRGEQFF	TGCGCCAGCAGCTTTCGGAGGGGTGAGCAGTTCTTC
TRBV19	-	-	TRBJ2-2	CASSMEGTNTGELFF	TGTGCCAGTAGTATGGAGGGGACGAACACCGGGGAGCTGTTTTTT
TRBV7-9	-	TRBD1	TRBJ2-4	CASSLGTGVRKNIQYF	TGTGCCAGCAGCTTAGGGACAGGGGTTCGTAAAAACATTCAGTACTTC
TRBV7-8	-	-	TRBJ2-7	CASSTSYEQYF	TGTGCCAGCAGCACCAGCTACGAGCAGTACTTC
TRBV2	-	-	TRBJ1-5	CASSLGPAGNQPQHF	TGTGCCAGCAGTTTGGGGCCGGCAGGGAATCAGCCCCAGCATTTT
TRBV7-2	-	-	TRBJ2-5	CASSPRGRGGETQYF	TGTGCCAGCAGCCCCCGAGGGAGAGGCGGGGAGACCCAGTACTTC
TRBV19	once	-	TRBJ2-7	CASSMASGSYEQYF	TGTGCCAGTAGTATGGCCAGCGGTTCCTACGAGCAGTACTTC
TRBV6-5	-	TRBD2	TRBJ2-7	CASNPGTSPSYEQYF	TGTGCCAGTAACCCCGGGACTAGCCCCTCCTACGAGCAGTACTTC
TRBV9	-	-	TRBJ2-5	CASSVVVGGPETQYF	TGTGCCAGCAGCGTAGTGGTGGGGGGGCCGGAGACCCAGTACTTC
TRBV7-9	-	TRBD2	TRBJ2-7	CASSILGTSGGSYEQYF	TGTGCCAGCAGCATCCTCGGGACTAGCGGGGGATCCTACGAGCAGTACTTC
TRBV20-1	-	-	TRBJ2-1	CSASRRGGLNEQFF	TGCAGTGCTAGTAGGAGGGGGGGCTTGAATGAGCAGTTCTTC
TRBV5-1	-	TRBD1	TRBJ2-3	CASSFEGALTDTQYF	TGCGCCAGCAGCTTTGAGGGGGCCCTCACAGATACGCAGTATTTT
TRBV5-1	-	-	TRBJ1-1	CASSLGQDTEAFF	TGCGCCAGCAGCTTGGGACAGGACACTGAAGCTTTCTTT
TRBV7-9	-	TRBD1	TRBJ2-2	CASSLSDSHRGHIGELFF	TGTGCCAGCAGCTTGTCGGACTCTCACAGGGGGCATATCGGGGAGCTGTTTTTT
TRBV19	-	-	TRBJ1-1	CASSMTGNTEAFF	TGTGCCAGTAGTATGACAGGAAACACTGAAGCTTTCTTT
TRBV1	-	-	TRBJ1-6	CTSSQDRGKSNSPLHF	TGCACCAGCAGCCAAGACAGGGGCAAGAGCAATTCACCCCTCCACTTT
TRBV4-1	-	-	TRBJ2-2	CASSKSVGGTGELFF	TGCGCCAGCAGCAAAAGCGTAGGTGGCACCGGGGAGCTGTTTTTT
TRBV5-1	-	TRBD1	TRBJ1-5	CASSPGTGVQPQHF	TGCGCCAGCAGCCCTGGGACAGGGGTTCAGCCCCAGCATTTT
TRBV2	-	-	TRBJ1-6	CASSETDSNTHSPLHF	TGTGCCAGCAGTGAAACGGACAGCAATACTCATTCACCCCTCCACTTT
TRBV18	-	-	TRBJ1-3	CASSPSGLSGNTIYF	TGTGCCAGCTCACCGTCCGGACTCTCTGGAAACACCATATATTTT
TRBV4-1	-	-	TRBJ2-3	CASSGREGAQYF	TGCGCCAGCAGCGGGCGGGAAGGGGCGCAGTATTTT
TRBV5-1	-	TRBD2	TRBJ2-1	CASSLGAGGYNEQFF	TGCGCCAGCAGCTTGGGAGCGGGGGGCTACAATGAGCAGTTCTTC
TRBV18	-	-	TRBJ2-3	CASSPPRGSAYTDTQYF	TGTGCCAGCTCACCACCGAGAGGGTCTGCCTACACAGATACGCAGTATTTT
TRBV6-6	-	-	TRBJ1-1	CASSREGGAGTEAFF	TGTGCCAGCAGTCGGGAGGGCGGGGCTGGCACTGAAGCTTTCTTT
TRBV5-6	-	-	TRBJ2-1	CASSPSYNEQFF	TGTGCCAGCAGCCCGTCTTACAATGAGCAGTTCTTC
TRBV6-6	-	TRBD1	TRBJ2-3	CASSRRDSGTDTQYF	TGTGCCAGCAGCCGACGGGACAGCGGCACAGATACGCAGTATTTT
TRBV4-2	-	-	TRBJ1-1	CASSQEPDMSTEAFF	TGTGCCAGCAGCCAAGAACCGGACATGAGCACTGAAGCTTTCTTT
TRBV2	few	-	TRBJ2-7	CASSHYEQYF	TGTGCCAGCAGCCACTACGAGCAGTACTTC
TRBV4-1	-	TRBD1	TRBJ2-3	CASSTYRGQDTQYF	TGCGCCAGCAGCACCTACAGGGGGCAAGATACGCAGTATTTT
TRBV19	-	TRBD1	TRBJ1-6	CASSIGDRGLAPLHF	TGTGCCAGTAGTATTGGCGACAGGGGTCTCGCTCCCCTCCACTTT
TRBV6-5	-	TRBD1	TRBJ1-1	CASTKGQGAWTEAFF	TGTGCCAGCACGAAGGGACAGGGGGCCTGGACTGAAGCTTTCTTT
TRBV19	-	-	TRBJ1-1	CASIGRVGTEAFF	TGTGCCAGTATAGGCAGGGTTGGCACTGAAGCTTTCTTT
TRBV21-1	few	-	TRBJ1-5	CASSKADRGPPNQPQHF	TGTGCCAGCAGCAAAGCGGACAGGGGGCCCCCCAATCAGCCCCAGCATTTT
TRBV30	-	-	TRBJ2-7	CAWSVSGAYEQYF	TGTGCCTGGAGTGTATCAGGGGCCTACGAGCAGTACTTC
TRBV24-1	-	-	TRBJ2-3	CATSDLATGTSTDTQYF	TGTGCCACCAGTGATTTAGCGACCGGAACGAGCACAGATACGCAGTATTTT
TRBV19	-	TRBD2	TRBJ2-3	CASSTLAGAASDTQYF	TGTGCCAGTAGTACTCTAGCGGGAGCCGCATCAGATACGCAGTATTTT
TRBV7-9	-	-	TRBJ2-5	CASSPDNQETQYF	TGTGCCAGCAGCCCGGACAACCAAGAGACCCAGTACTTC
TRBV7-8	-	-	TRBJ2-7	CASSFRGLYEQYF	TGTGCCAGCAGCTTTCGCGGCCTCTACGAGCAGTACTTC
TRBV5-6	-	-	TRBJ2-7	CASSHLDEQYF	TGTGCCAGCAGCCACCTAGACGAGCAGTACTTC
TRBV7-8	-	TRBD2	TRBJ2-7	CASSLGTSGLSYEQYF	TGTGCCAGCAGCCTGGGGACTAGCGGCCTTTCCTACGAGCAGTACTTC
TRBV2	-	TRBD1	TRBJ2-1	CASRQDRDYNEQFF	TGTGCCAGCAGGCAGGACAGGGACTACAATGAGCAGTTCTTC
TRBV19	-	TRBD1	TRBJ1-6	CASSRDSNSPLHF	TGTGCCAGTAGTAGGGACAGCAATTCACCCCTCCACTTT
TRBV2	-	-	TRBJ2-7	CASSERQATVSEQYF	TGTGCCAGCAGTGAACGACAGGCCACGGTCTCCGAGCAGTACTTC
TRBV4-2	-	-	TRBJ2-3	CASSQDQASRRGDTQYF	TGTGCCAGCAGCCAAGATCAGGCTAGCAGGCGAGGAGATACGCAGTATTTT
TRBV6-5	-	TRBD1	TRBJ1-5	CASRLGTADQPQHF	TGTGCCAGCAGATTAGGGACAGCCGATCAGCCCCAGCATTTT
TRBV3-1/TRBV3-2	-	TRBD1	TRBJ1-5	CASSQATGIPQPQHF	TGTGCCAGCAGCCAAGCGACAGGGATTCCTCAGCCCCAGCATTTT
TRBV4-1	once	-	TRBJ1-5	CASSQDKGEGQPQHF	TGCGCCAGCAGCCAAGATAAGGGTGAGGGTCAGCCCCAGCATTTT
TRBV6-5	-	TRBD1	TRBJ1-2	CASSPDRGAYGYTF	TGTGCCAGCAGTCCCGACAGGGGGGCCTACGGCTACACCTTC
TRBV30	once	-	TRBJ1-1	CAWSVPGSLNTEAFF	TGTGCCTGGAGTGTACCGGGTAGCTTGAACACTGAAGCTTTCTTT